The T cell receptor (beta chain) described here comes from a study of T cell repertoires in cytomegalovirus infection (dated by TCRdb to between 2017 and 2020). About the investigation overall: The HLA type of each donor mattered for the analysis, because public TCR beta signatures pointed to carriage of CMV infection along with the matching HLA type. The research as a whole found: The ex vivo response was dominated by HLA-C-restricted CMV-specific TCR beta clonotypes, which also provided the single most frequent clonotype in two of eight donors. In both this cohort and an independent approximately 400-donor cohort, the cumulative frequency of public TCR beta family members distinguished carriers of CMV infection plus the relevant HLA type.

This clonotype appeared many times. The target of this receptor is not known. Base qualities were left out, and no much larger clone turns up one base away. Instrument on record: Illumina HiSeq 1500. The public reads were reanalyzed by TCRdb: fastp trimming at Q25, MiXCR alignment, in-frame beta chains only. One record per CDR3 amino acid sequence lists the most common genes and DNA. This sample lists 500,000 to 600,000 distinct CDR3 sequences; 16% were detected once. The ten most abundant clones make up approximately 24% of the sample. Trimming takes 1 base from V and 5 bases from J, and the germline ends sit 7 bases apart. From the cysteine up to the phenylalanine, the CDR3 has a length of 13 residues. Only CDR3 DNA remains: 39 bases, in frame from the first base. CDR1 SGHRS and CDR2 YFSETQ are derived from the germline V gene.

The sequencing sample was made of CD8+ T cells from PBMCs. This TCR was sampled from a human donor in good health (CMV status not recorded). Some clones in this sample may be carry-over from other donors' samples. In this chain, TRBV5-1 is recombined with TRBJ1-5; no D gene is confidently identified. The CDR3 reads CASSLYGDQPQHF. The DNA is TGCGCCAGCAGCTTGTATGGGGATCAGCCCCAGCATTTT.